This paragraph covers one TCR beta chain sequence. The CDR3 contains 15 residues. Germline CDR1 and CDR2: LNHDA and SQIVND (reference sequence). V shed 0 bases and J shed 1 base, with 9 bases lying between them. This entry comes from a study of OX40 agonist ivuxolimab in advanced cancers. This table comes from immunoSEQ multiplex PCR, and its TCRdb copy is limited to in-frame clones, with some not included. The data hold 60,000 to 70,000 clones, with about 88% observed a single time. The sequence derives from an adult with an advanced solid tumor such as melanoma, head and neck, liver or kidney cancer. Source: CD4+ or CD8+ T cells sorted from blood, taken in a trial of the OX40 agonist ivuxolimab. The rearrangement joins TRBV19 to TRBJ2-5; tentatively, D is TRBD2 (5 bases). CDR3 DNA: TGTGCCAGTAGTATAGATTCAAGCGGCCAAGAGACCCAGTACTTC. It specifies CASSIDSSGQETQYF.